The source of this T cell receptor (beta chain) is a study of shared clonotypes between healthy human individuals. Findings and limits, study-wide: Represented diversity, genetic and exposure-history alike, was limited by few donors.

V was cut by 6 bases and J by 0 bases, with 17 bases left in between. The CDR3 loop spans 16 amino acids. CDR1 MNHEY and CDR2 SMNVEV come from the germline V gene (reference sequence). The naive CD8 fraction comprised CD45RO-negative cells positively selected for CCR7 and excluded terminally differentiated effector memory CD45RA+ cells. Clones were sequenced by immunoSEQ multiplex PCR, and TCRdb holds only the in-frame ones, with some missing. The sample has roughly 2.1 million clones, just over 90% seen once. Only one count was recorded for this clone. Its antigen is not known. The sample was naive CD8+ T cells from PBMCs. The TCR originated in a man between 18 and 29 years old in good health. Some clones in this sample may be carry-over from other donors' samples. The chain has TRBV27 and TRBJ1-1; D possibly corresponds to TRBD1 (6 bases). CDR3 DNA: TGTGCCAGCAGCACGGACAGAAACGCCTTGAACACTGAAGCTTTCTTT. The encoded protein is CASSTDRNALNTEAFF.